The rows below give T cell receptor beta chains drawn from one sample of a study of CD8 T cells in ankylosing spondylitis. TCRdb reprocessed the 5' RACE reads via MiXCR and lists one record per CDR3 protein. The data show 250,000 to 300,000 distinct CDR3 sequences, over 15% seen once. Material: blood, either unsorted or a sorted T cell fraction (not recorded which). These receptors came from a male donor with ankylosing spondylitis or in good health (not recorded which). Each CDR3 is given with its conserved first and last residue. Fields, in order: clone size, J gene, V gene, D gene, CDR3 protein, CDR3 DNA. A D gene is named only where the DNA matches it firmly. Clone size is given for some rows only: seen once, a few or many times, or a class if the clone is expanded.

few | TRBJ2-1 | TRBV2 | TRBD2 | CASRSGLAGAYNEQFF | TGTGCCAGCAGATCGGGACTAGCGGGAGCTTATAATGAGCAGTTCTTC
many | TRBJ2-4 | TRBV28 | . | CASSHHTGAKNIQYF | TGTGCCAGCAGTCACCATACGGGGGCCAAAAACATTCAGTACTTC
many | TRBJ2-1 | TRBV25-1 | . | CASMENNEQFF | TGTGCCAGCATGGAGAACAATGAGCAGTTCTTC
. | TRBJ2-3 | TRBV5-1 | . | CASSPTITEVTDTQYF | TGCGCCAGCAGCCCAACTATAACAGAAGTCACAGATACGCAGTATTTT
few | TRBJ2-1 | TRBV2 | . | CASSLDGFSSYNEQFF | TGTGCCAGCAGCTTGGACGGCTTCAGCTCCTACAATGAGCAGTTCTTC
many | TRBJ1-2 | TRBV5-1 | . | CASSLDTGLNYGYTF | TGCGCCAGCAGCTTGGATACAGGGTTAAACTATGGCTACACCTTC
many | TRBJ1-1 | TRBV2 | . | CASSDEDSEAFF | TGTGCCAGCAGCGACGAAGATTCTGAAGCTTTCTTT
few | TRBJ1-2 | TRBV12-3/TRBV12-4 | TRBD1 | CASSYGQGAGYTF | TGTGCCAGCAGTTACGGACAGGGGGCCGGCTACACCTTC
. | TRBJ1-1 | TRBV5-1 | . | CTSSGGGDPEAFF | TGCACCAGCAGCGGGGGGGGGGACCCTGAAGCTTTCTTT
many | TRBJ2-3 | TRBV6-1 | . | CASSLIGTSTDTQYF | TGTGCCAGCAGCCTTATCGGGACTAGCACAGATACGCAGTATTTT
many | TRBJ2-2 | TRBV11-2 | . | CASSSYKTGELFF | TGTGCCAGCAGCTCCTACAAGACCGGGGAGCTGTTTTTT
. | TRBJ2-5 | TRBV9 | TRBD2 | CASSPQRETEETQYF | TGTGCCAGCAGCCCACAGCGGGAGACGGAGGAGACCCAGTACTTC
few | TRBJ1-3 | TRBV10-3 | . | CAITSGKGNTIYF | TGTGCCATCACTTCCGGGAAAGGAAACACCATATATTTT
few | TRBJ2-1 | TRBV7-8 | TRBD2 | CASSMGLAVYNEQFF | TGTGCCAGCAGTATGGGCCTAGCGGTCTACAATGAGCAGTTCTTC
few | TRBJ2-2 | TRBV27 | . | CASRDSLGNTGELFF | TGTGCCAGCAGGGACTCCTTAGGGAACACCGGGGAGCTGTTTTTT
once | TRBJ1-5 | TRBV12-3/TRBV12-4 | . | CASSTGTNQPQHF | TGTGCCAGCAGCACAGGGACGAATCAGCCCCAGCATTTT
. | TRBJ1-4 | TRBV5-5 | . | CASSSRFEKLFF | TGTGCCAGCAGCTCGCGTTTTGAAAAACTGTTTTTT
many | TRBJ1-1 | TRBV6-5 | . | CASSYGTMNTEAFF | TGTGCCAGCAGTTACGGTACTATGAACACTGAAGCTTTCTTT
few | TRBJ2-1 | TRBV20-1 | . | CSARENNEQFF | TGCAGTGCTAGAGAGAATAATGAGCAGTTCTTC
. | TRBJ1-4 | TRBV9 | . | CASSVGATNEKLFF | TGTGCCAGCAGCGTAGGAGCAACTAATGAAAAACTGTTTTTT
many | TRBJ2-3 | TRBV6-1 | . | CASSDPKGTSTDTQYF | TGTGCCAGCAGTGACCCTAAGGGGACTAGCACAGATACGCAGTATTTT
. | TRBJ2-2 | TRBV3-1 | . | CASSQARELFF | TGTGCCAGCAGCCAAGCCCGGGAGCTGTTTTTT
. | TRBJ2-3 | TRBV15 | TRBD1 | CATSRAGGTSTDTQYF | TGTGCCACCAGCAGAGCAGGGGGTACTAGCACAGATACGCAGTATTTT
. | TRBJ2-5 | TRBV29-1 | . | CSAEILGLETQYF | TGCAGCGCAGAAATCCTGGGGTTGGAGACCCAGTACTTC
many | TRBJ2-5 | TRBV12-3/TRBV12-4 | . | CASRGDQTQYF | TGTGCCAGCAGGGGCGACCAGACCCAGTACTTC
few | TRBJ1-6 | TRBV28 | . | CASRARGSGKNSPLHF | TGTGCCAGCAGAGCCAGGGGCTCGGGGAAAAATTCACCCCTCCACTTT
. | TRBJ2-5 | TRBV12-3/TRBV12-4 | . | CASTEQGFQETQYF | TGTGCCAGCACCGAACAGGGTTTTCAAGAGACCCAGTACTTC
. | TRBJ2-1 | TRBV20-1 | TRBD2 | CSARGLAGEYNEQFF | TGCAGTGCTAGAGGACTAGCGGGGGAATACAATGAGCAGTTCTTC
many | TRBJ2-1 | TRBV12-3/TRBV12-4 | TRBD1 | CASSLAGQGANEQFF | TGTGCCAGCAGTTTGGCAGGACAGGGGGCTAATGAGCAGTTCTTC
few | TRBJ2-1 | TRBV5-1 | TRBD2 | CASSLGGTNYNEQFF | TGCGCCAGCAGCTTGGGAGGGACTAACTACAATGAGCAGTTCTTC
few | TRBJ2-1 | TRBV12-3/TRBV12-4 | . | CASSLERGGTVMNEQFF | TGTGCCAGCAGTTTAGAGCGAGGTGGAACAGTCATGAATGAGCAGTTCTTC
. | TRBJ2-2 | TRBV5-1 | . | CASSLAVVTGPHGELFF | TGCGCCAGCAGCTTGGCGGTGGTCACAGGGCCCCACGGGGAGCTGTTTTTT
. | TRBJ1-1 | TRBV27 | . | CASSFGSRGSAFF | TGTGCCAGCAGTTTCGGCAGTCGAGGTTCAGCTTTCTTT
few | TRBJ1-1 | TRBV20-1 | . | CSARGTGNTEAFF | TGCAGTGCTAGAGGAACAGGGAACACTGAAGCTTTCTTT
few | TRBJ2-1 | TRBV12-3/TRBV12-4 | TRBD2 | CASSQTLAGEQFF | TGTGCCAGCAGTCAAACCCTAGCGGGGGAGCAGTTCTTC
. | TRBJ2-3 | TRBV10-3 | TRBD2 | CAISGGAADTQYF | TGTGCCATCTCGGGGGGGGCCGCAGATACGCAGTATTTT
few | TRBJ2-1 | TRBV20-1 | TRBD2 | CSASVGLAAYNEQFF | TGCAGTGCTAGCGTGGGACTAGCGGCCTACAATGAGCAGTTCTTC
. | TRBJ2-1 | TRBV11-2 | . | CASSTERTKVYNEQFF | TGTGCCAGCAGCACCGAGAGGACGAAGGTCTACAATGAGCAGTTCTTC
few | TRBJ2-1 | TRBV9 | . | CASSPSAGGLNEQFF | TGTGCCAGCAGCCCCTCGGCAGGGGGGCTTAATGAACAGTTCTTC
. | TRBJ2-3 | TRBV10-3 | . | CATKAVPDTQYF | TGTGCCACCAAAGCGGTGCCGGATACGCAGTATTTT
. | TRBJ2-5 | TRBV18 | . | CASSPLITGGELETQYF | TGTGCCAGCTCACCACTTATCACGGGCGGAGAGCTAGAGACCCAGTACTTC
. | TRBJ2-1 | TRBV5-1 | . | CASSSGAQGEQFF | TGCGCCAGCAGCTCCGGGGCCCAGGGTGAGCAGTTCTTC
few | TRBJ2-3 | TRBV29-1 | TRBD2 | CSGDSGSVTDTQYF | TGCAGCGGCGATAGCGGGAGTGTGACAGATACGCAGTATTTT
. | TRBJ2-1 | TRBV5-1 | . | CASRGAALDNEQFF | TGCGCCAGCAGAGGGGCAGCCCTCGACAATGAGCAGTTCTTC
many | TRBJ2-2 | TRBV29-1 | . | CSVVNTGELFF | TGCAGCGTGGTAAACACCGGGGAGCTGTTTTTT
. | TRBJ2-2 | TRBV5-1 | TRBD1 | CASRQGSGELFF | TGCGCCAGCAGACAGGGGTCCGGGGAGCTGTTTTTT
. | TRBJ2-1 | TRBV7-8 | TRBD1 | CASSLTGATSYNEQFF | TGTGCCAGCAGCTTGACAGGGGCCACCTCCTACAATGAGCAGTTCTTC
few | TRBJ1-2 | TRBV5-1 | . | CASSPRETNYGYTF | TGCGCCAGCAGCCCCCGGGAGACAAACTATGGCTACACCTTC
. | TRBJ2-2 | TRBV28 | . | CASSPSEWELFF | TGTGCCAGCAGTCCTAGCGAATGGGAGCTGTTTTTT
. | TRBJ2-1 | TRBV5-1 | TRBD2 | CASSLVPTSGNEQFF | TGCGCCAGCAGCTTGGTCCCGACTAGCGGAAATGAGCAGTTCTTC
many | TRBJ1-1 | TRBV20-1 | . | CSARRSAEAFF | TGCAGTGCAAGGCGGTCAGCGGAAGCTTTCTTT
. | TRBJ2-1 | TRBV7-8 | TRBD2 | CASSLDSRGGSNEQFF | TGTGCCAGCAGCTTAGATAGTCGGGGGGGTTCCAATGAGCAGTTCTTC
once | TRBJ1-2 | TRBV2 | . | CASTLGGPGYTF | TGTGCCAGCACCCTAGGAGGGCCCGGCTACACCTTC
many | TRBJ2-2 | TRBV5-1 | . | CASSLVSGELFF | TGTGCCAGCAGTTTAGTATCCGGGGAGCTGTTTTTT
. | TRBJ2-1 | TRBV15 | . | CATSRDLGPYNEQFF | TGTGCCACCAGCAGAGATTTGGGTCCATACAATGAGCAGTTCTTC
. | TRBJ2-1 | TRBV19 | TRBD2 | CASRWASGSYEQFF | TGTGCCAGTAGATGGGCTAGCGGGAGTTATGAGCAGTTCTTC
many | TRBJ2-3 | TRBV10-3 | . | CAISTGGTTYTQYF | TGTGCCATCAGCACCGGGGGTACCACATATACGCAGTATTTT
. | TRBJ2-1 | TRBV5-1 | . | CASSLALNNEQFF | TGCGCCAGCAGCTTGGCTCTCAACAATGAGCAGTTCTTC
few | TRBJ1-1 | TRBV29-1 | TRBD1 | CSVMDRDGPEAFF | TGCAGCGTGATGGACAGGGATGGCCCTGAAGCTTTCTTT
few | TRBJ2-1 | TRBV28 | . | CASSPQRGGGASYNEQFF | TGTGCCAGCAGTCCCCAGCGGGGAGGGGGCGCCTCCTACAATGAGCAGTTCTTC